The 18 T cell receptor beta chains in this list originate from one sample, sequenced in a study of regulatory T cells in long-lasting Graves disease. Arm-PCR of CDR3 regions with iRepertoire HTBI primers generated TCR beta libraries. Via MiXCR, TCRdb re-called the multiplex PCR reads, giving one row per CDR3 protein. Of about 540,000 distinct CDR3 sequences in the sample, around an eighth are singletons; the top ten hold over 7.5%. Described time point: newly diagnosed GD, antithyroid drugs for less than 3 months. The authors made the TCR library using RNA they extracted from PBMCs. These same records also appear under a second study, on T cells in Graves' hyperthyroidism and ophthalmopathy.

The specimen was peripheral blood mononuclear cells (PBMCs), collected at new diagnosis, from a patient treated with antithyroid drugs. The receptor source for this set is a man aged 25-45 years with Graves disease.

This clonotype was observed at least ten times. Written as DNA, the CDR3 is TGTGCCAGCAGCTTACTAACAGGGTTCGGGCGGGTTAACACCGGGGAGCTGTTTTTT. Translation: CASSLLTGFGRVNTGELFF. V gene TRBV7-8 combines with J gene TRBJ2-2; the D gene is possibly TRBD1 (6 bases). Trimming removed 2 bases from V and 2 bases from J, with 21 bases in between. Germline V gene sequence: CDR1 SGHVS, CDR2 FQNEAQ. The CDR3 covers 19 residues. Together with reference TRBV7-8 and TRBJ2-2, the CDR3 gives the full variable domain: GAGVSQSPRYKVAKRGQDVALRCDPISGHVSLFWYQQALGQGPEFLTYFQNEAQLDKSGLPSDRFFAERPEGSVSTLKIQRTQQEDSAVYLCASSLLTGFGRVNTGELFFGEGSRLTVL.

This sequence joins TRBV29-1 and TRBJ2-5, with TRBD1 identical over 7 bases. Germline lookup yields CDR1 SQVTM and CDR2 ANQGSEA. The CDR3 loop spans 14 amino acids. Losses at the gene ends were 7 bases for V and 2 bases for J; bases not matched to a gene: 10. This CDR3 reads CSAFGQVLQETQYF. The CDR3 DNA reads as TGCAGCGCCTTTGGACAGGTCTTACAAGAGACCCAGTACTTC.

A remark on this clonotype: At one end, the junction sequence differs from germline, possibly due to a read error. The genes are TRBV2 and TRBJ1-2; D is unresolved. The germline V gene has CDR1 SNHLY and CDR2 FYNNEI. There are 10 residues in the CDR3. Here the CDR3 reads CTSKEQTPRF. CDR3 sequence (DNA): TGTACCAGCAAAGAGCAGACCCCCCGGTTC.

This clonotype came up a few times. The rearrangement joins TRBV27 to TRBJ2-6; D possibly corresponds to TRBD2 (5 bases). This CDR3 is 17 amino acids long. Germline CDR1 is MNHEY and CDR2 is SMNVEV (reference sequence). V was shortened by 3 bases and J by 1 base, with 13 bases between the two germline ends. The CDR3 sequence is CASSFRVRVSGANVLTF. The DNA of the CDR3 is TGTGCCAGCAGTTTTAGAGTGAGGGTTTCTGGGGCCAACGTCCTGACTTTC.

This clonotype turned up a few times. This chain joins TRBV24-1 and TRBJ1-4; D gene unclear. The CDR3 is 15 residues long. The germline V and J ends were trimmed by 5 bases and 6 bases, with 15 bases remaining between them. Germline loops: CDR1 KGHDR, CDR2 SFDVKD. The CDR3 nucleotides read TGTGCCACCAGTGCCGGCGGGAGCCCACATGAAAAACTGTTTTTT. Translated, it gives CATSAGGSPHEKLFF.

This clonotype has ten or more counts. J is TRBJ2-7 and V is TRBV27, with 13 nucleotides matching TRBD2. The trim removed 6 bases at V and 4 bases at J, leaving 6 bases unmatched. This CDR3 contains 15 residues. The V gene's germline CDR1 is MNHEY and CDR2 SMNVEV (reference sequence). This CDR3 is CASSGLAGARYEQYF. The CDR3 DNA is TGTGCCAGCAGCGGACTAGCGGGAGCAAGGTACGAGCAGTACTTC.

Details on this clonotype: Since a much larger clone is just one base distant, this may be a read error. The chain recombines TRBV15 with TRBJ2-7, with 13 bases aligning to TRBD2. V gave up 5 bases and J gave up 4 bases; unmatched junction bases: 11. CDR1 is LNHNV, CDR2 YYDKDF, per germline (reference sequence). The CDR3 has 17 residues. The DNA for the CDR3 is TGTGCCACCAGCGCTGGACCCCGGACTAGCGGGAGTTACGAGCAGTACTTC. This encodes CATSAGPRTSGSYEQYF.

Remarks on this clonotype: With a much larger clone just one base away, this may be a read error. V gene TRBV6-1 combines with J gene TRBJ2-5, with 7 bases matching TRBD2. The end of the DNA is better explained by TRBJ2-1, so the J call may be wrong. The CDR3 loop spans 12 amino acids. The germline V gene encodes CDR1 MNHNS and CDR2 SASEGT. The CDR3: CASSPTGGGQFF. CDR3 nucleotide sequence: TGTGCCAGCAGCCCCACGGGAGGTGGGCAGTTCTTC.

To note about this clonotype: A much more abundant neighbour one base away suggests this may be a read error. This sequence joins TRBV29-1 and TRBJ2-2; a weak D match, TRBD2 (5 bases). From germline, CDR1 is SQVTM and CDR2 ANQGSEA. The CDR3 is 12 residues long. In DNA form, the CDR3 reads TGCAGCGTTCCCCAGTTTGCCGGGGAGCCGTTTTTT. It encodes CSVPQFAGEPFF.

With respect to this clonotype: Germline and junction disagree at one end, which may indicate a read error. The chain links TRBV25-1 to TRBJ2-3, with D possibly being TRBD1 (6 bases). This CDR3 comprises 14 residues. Germline-derived CDR1 and CDR2 are MGHDK and SYGVNS. The CDR3: CASSSYRETDTRYF. The CDR3 DNA sequence: TGTGCCAGCAGTAGCTACAGGGAGACAGATACGCGGTATTTT.

The sample holds many counts of this clonotype. The gene calls are TRBV6-1 and TRBJ1-1; D gene unclear. The germline gives CDR1 MNHNS, CDR2 SASEGT. The V gene lost 6 bases and the J gene lost 1 base, with 9 bases spanning the gap. The CDR3 is 13 amino acids. CDR3: CASRPWGNTEAFF. Written as DNA, the CDR3 is TGTGCCAGCAGGCCGTGGGGGAACACTGAAGCTTTCTTT.

This clonotype has at least ten counts. The chain couples TRBV6-5 to TRBJ2-7; a weak D match, TRBD1 (6 bases). CDR3 length: 15 amino acids. Germline assignment: CDR1 MNHEY and CDR2 SVGAGI. The V end lost 0 bases, the J end lost 2 bases, and 11 bases lay between the germline ends. Written as DNA, the CDR3 is TGTGCCAGCAGTTACTCGTCCAGGGGCACCTACGAGCAGTACTTC. Amino acids: CASSYSSRGTYEQYF.

This clonotype was counted a few times. The V and J genes are TRBV9 and TRBJ2-1; D is perhaps TRBD2 (6 bases). Germline V gives CDR1 SGDLS, CDR2 YYNGEE. The CDR3 has 13 residues. The ends were cut back, 0 bases at V and 11 bases at J, with 12 bases in the middle. CDR3 in DNA: TGTGCCAGCAGCGTAGGAGGCGGGGAAAAGCAGTTCTTC. Amino acids: CASSVGGGEKQFF.

This clonotype showed up just a few times. CDR3 residues: CSVRNEFRLKRTEAFF. The DNA for the CDR3 is TGCAGCGTTAGGAACGAGTTTCGCCTTAAGAGGACTGAAGCTTTCTTT. This chain links TRBV29-1 with TRBJ1-1; D remains ambiguous. V lost 5 bases and J 5 bases, leaving 24 bases between the germline ends. The CDR3 sequence is 16 residues long. Germline V gives CDR1 SQVTM, CDR2 ANQGSEA.

This clonotype was seen ten or more times. The chain recombines TRBV9 with TRBJ2-3; no definite D call. Trimming stripped 3 bases from V and 5 bases from J, with 7 bases between. The CDR3 is made up of 12 amino acids. The germline V gene has CDR1 SGDLS and CDR2 YYNGEE. In DNA, the CDR3 is TGTGCCAGCAGCGCAATAGAAGATACGCAGTATTTT. It encodes CASSAIEDTQYF.

The chain has TRBV5-4 and TRBJ1-2; D not certain. The V gene lost 0 bases and the J gene lost 8 bases, with 8 bases spanning the gap. This CDR3 has 12 residues. Germline V gene sequence: CDR1 SGHNT, CDR2 YYREEE (reference sequence). The CDR3 region has the DNA TGTGCCAGCAGCTTGGCCGGTACCGGCTACACCTTC. Translating gives CASSLAGTGYTF. Variable domain in full (rest from reference TRBV5-4 and TRBJ1-2): ETGVTQSPTHLIKTRGQQVTLRCSSQSGHNTVSWYQQALGQGPQFIFQYYREEENGRGNFPPRFSGLQFPNYSSELNVNALELDDSALYLCASSLAGTGYTFGSGTRLTVV.

V gene TRBV3-1 combines with J gene TRBJ2-7, with D maybe TRBD2 (6 bases). Trimming pared 4 bases from V and 0 bases from J, leaving 13 bases between. The CDR3 has 15 residues. Germline CDR1 reads LGHDT; CDR2 reads YNNKEL (reference sequence). The CDR3 reads CASSPPGASSYEQYF. The CDR3 region has the DNA TGTGCCAGCAGCCCACCGGGAGCTTCCTCCTACGAGCAGTACTTC.

This clonotype was seen many times. This chain joins TRBV12-3 or TRBV12-4 and TRBJ1-2, with 10 bases aligning to TRBD1. V lost 6 bases to trimming and J lost 5 bases; unmatched junction nucleotides: 6. The CDR3 totals 14 residues. The CDR3 region is CASSGDRGRYGYTF. DNA for the CDR3: TGTGCCAGCAGCGGTGACAGGGGGCGTTATGGCTACACCTTC.